A selection of T cell receptor beta chains follows, all from one sample in a study of T-cell memory formation after mild COVID-19. TCRdb re-called the 5' RACE reads with MiXCR, one entry per CDR3 protein. Of 80,000 to 90,000 distinct CDR3 sequences in the sample, 20% to 25% were seen once. Sequenced: PBMCs or a T cell subset sorted from them (not recorded which). Receptors originate from a man aged 18 to 35 who had mild COVID-19 (a few samples of this study predate the infection). Cell type and time point are not known. Both conserved end residues are part of each CDR3. Fields, in order: V gene, clone size, D gene, J gene, CDR3 DNA, CDR3 protein. A D gene is named only where the DNA matches it firmly. Rows may omit the clone size; those that give it use once, few, many or a size class.

v_gene: TRBV4-2
abundance: -
d_gene: -
j_gene: TRBJ1-2
CDR3nt: TGTGCCAGCAGCGAACAGGGAGGGGGTGGCTACACCTTC
CDR3aa: CASSEQGGGGYTF

v_gene: TRBV7-9
abundance: -
d_gene: -
j_gene: TRBJ2-3
CDR3nt: TGTGCCAGCACCCTAGTCCAAGGGTCCCCCACAGATACGCAGTATTTT
CDR3aa: CASTLVQGSPTDTQYF

v_gene: TRBV7-9
abundance: -
d_gene: -
j_gene: TRBJ1-1
CDR3nt: TGTGCCTCCGACGGAATCAATGAAGCTTTCTTT
CDR3aa: CASDGINEAFF

v_gene: TRBV7-2
abundance: -
d_gene: -
j_gene: TRBJ2-5
CDR3nt: TGTGCCAGCAGCGAGGGACATCCTCAAGAGACCCAGTACTTC
CDR3aa: CASSEGHPQETQYF

v_gene: TRBV2
abundance: -
d_gene: TRBD1
j_gene: TRBJ2-1
CDR3nt: TGTGCGGGCCGTGCCTGGGGACAGGATGAGCAGTTCTTC
CDR3aa: CAGRAWGQDEQFF

v_gene: TRBV7-9
abundance: -
d_gene: -
j_gene: TRBJ1-3
CDR3nt: TGTGCCATCGGACCCGGAAACACCATATATTTT
CDR3aa: CAIGPGNTIYF

v_gene: TRBV7-9
abundance: -
d_gene: TRBD2
j_gene: TRBJ2-1
CDR3nt: TGTGCCAGCAGCTTAGGACTAGCGGGGGTAGAGCAGTTCTTC
CDR3aa: CASSLGLAGVEQFF

v_gene: TRBV7-2
abundance: few
d_gene: -
j_gene: TRBJ1-1
CDR3nt: TGTGCCAGCAGCTTAGTCCGAGACGGCACTGAAGCTTTCTTT
CDR3aa: CASSLVRDGTEAFF

v_gene: TRBV7-9
abundance: once
d_gene: TRBD2
j_gene: TRBJ2-1
CDR3nt: TGTGCCAGCAGCTTCCGACTAGCGGGGGGGCTCAGCTCCTACAATGAGCAGTTCTTC
CDR3aa: CASSFRLAGGLSSYNEQFF

v_gene: TRBV5-1
abundance: few
d_gene: -
j_gene: TRBJ2-1
CDR3nt: TGCGCCAGCAGCCAGACCGGGGGCTCCTACAATGAGCAGTTCTTC
CDR3aa: CASSQTGGSYNEQFF

v_gene: TRBV7-9
abundance: -
d_gene: TRBD1
j_gene: TRBJ1-2
CDR3nt: TGTGCCAGCAGCTCCGAGACAGGGGGCAAAGGCTACACCTTC
CDR3aa: CASSSETGGKGYTF

v_gene: TRBV5-5
abundance: few
d_gene: -
j_gene: TRBJ1-2
CDR3nt: TGTGCCAGCAGCTTCTTAGGGTATGGCTACACCTTC
CDR3aa: CASSFLGYGYTF

v_gene: TRBV3-1
abundance: -
d_gene: TRBD2
j_gene: TRBJ2-4
CDR3nt: TGTGCCAGCAGCCAAGCCGGCGGGAGGTTAGACATTCAGTACTTC
CDR3aa: CASSQAGGRLDIQYF

v_gene: TRBV4-3
abundance: -
d_gene: -
j_gene: TRBJ2-6
CDR3nt: TGCGCCAGCAGCGCAGGGGCTTACTCTGGGGCCAACGTCCTGACTTTC
CDR3aa: CASSAGAYSGANVLTF

v_gene: TRBV12-5
abundance: few
d_gene: -
j_gene: TRBJ2-7
CDR3nt: TGTGCTAGTGGTCACGGCGGCCCTACCTACGAGCAGTACTTC
CDR3aa: CASGHGGPTYEQYF

v_gene: TRBV4-1
abundance: -
d_gene: -
j_gene: TRBJ1-5
CDR3nt: TGCGCCAGCAGCTTCCGGGACAGCAATCAGCCCCAGCATTTT
CDR3aa: CASSFRDSNQPQHF

v_gene: TRBV5-4
abundance: -
d_gene: TRBD2
j_gene: TRBJ2-3
CDR3nt: TGTGCCAGCAGCTTGGCGGGGCTAGCGGCGAGCACAGATACGCAGTATTTT
CDR3aa: CASSLAGLAASTDTQYF

v_gene: TRBV5-1
abundance: -
d_gene: -
j_gene: TRBJ2-3
CDR3nt: TGCGCCAGCAGCCCGGTACAGGGCTCCGCAGATACGCAGTATTTT
CDR3aa: CASSPVQGSADTQYF

v_gene: TRBV27
abundance: -
d_gene: TRBD1
j_gene: TRBJ2-7
CDR3nt: TGTGCCAGCAGGGGCTTTCACAGGGGCTACGAGCAGTACTTC
CDR3aa: CASRGFHRGYEQYF

v_gene: TRBV7-9
abundance: -
d_gene: TRBD2
j_gene: TRBJ2-1
CDR3nt: TGTGCCAGCAGTCACCTTGGTGCGCGGGGGGGATACAATGAGCAGTTCTTC
CDR3aa: CASSHLGARGGYNEQFF

v_gene: TRBV6-4
abundance: medium-sized
d_gene: TRBD2
j_gene: TRBJ2-3
CDR3nt: TGTGCCAGCAGTGACTCGAGCGGGGGCACAGATACGCAGTATTTT
CDR3aa: CASSDSSGGTDTQYF

v_gene: TRBV12-3/TRBV12-4
abundance: few
d_gene: -
j_gene: TRBJ2-2
CDR3nt: TGTGCCAGCAGTCCCCCCTTGGCGATCTCGAACACCGGGGAGCTGTTTTTT
CDR3aa: CASSPPLAISNTGELFF

v_gene: TRBV29-1
abundance: few
d_gene: -
j_gene: TRBJ2-7
CDR3nt: TGCAGCGCCCTTCGGCGGGACTACGAGCAGTACTTC
CDR3aa: CSALRRDYEQYF

v_gene: TRBV7-9
abundance: -
d_gene: -
j_gene: TRBJ2-6
CDR3nt: TGTGCCAGCAGCTTAAATTTCGACTCTGGGGCCAACGTCCTGACTTTC
CDR3aa: CASSLNFDSGANVLTF